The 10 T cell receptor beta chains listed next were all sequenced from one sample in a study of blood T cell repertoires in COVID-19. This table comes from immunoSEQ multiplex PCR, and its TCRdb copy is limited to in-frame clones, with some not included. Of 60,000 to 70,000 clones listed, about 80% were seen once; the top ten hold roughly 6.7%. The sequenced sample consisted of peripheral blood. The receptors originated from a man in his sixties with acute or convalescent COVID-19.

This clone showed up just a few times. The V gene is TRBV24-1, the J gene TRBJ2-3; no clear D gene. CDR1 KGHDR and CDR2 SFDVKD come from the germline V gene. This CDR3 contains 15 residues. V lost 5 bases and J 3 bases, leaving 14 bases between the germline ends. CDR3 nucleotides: TGTGCCACCAGTGCTTACAGAGCCGGAACAGATACGCAGTATTTT. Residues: CATSAYRAGTDTQYF.

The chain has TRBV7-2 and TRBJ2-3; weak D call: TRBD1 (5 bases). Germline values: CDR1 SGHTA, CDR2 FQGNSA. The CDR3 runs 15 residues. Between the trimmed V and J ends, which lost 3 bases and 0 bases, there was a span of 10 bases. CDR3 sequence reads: CASSFRGQSTDTQYF. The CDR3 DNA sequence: TGTGCCAGCAGCTTCAGAGGACAAAGCACAGATACGCAGTATTTT.

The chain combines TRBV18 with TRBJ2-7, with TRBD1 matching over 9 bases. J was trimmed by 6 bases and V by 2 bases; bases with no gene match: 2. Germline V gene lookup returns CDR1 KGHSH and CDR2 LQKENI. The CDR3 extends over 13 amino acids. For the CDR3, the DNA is TGTGCCAGCTCACCATTACAGGGGGCCGAGCAGTACTTC. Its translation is CASSPLQGAEQYF. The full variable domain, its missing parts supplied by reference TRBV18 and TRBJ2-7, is NAGVMQNPRHLVRRRGQEARLRCSPMKGHSHVYWYRQLPEEGLKFMVYLQKENIIDESGMPKERFSAEFPKEGPSILRIQQVVRGDSAAYFCASSPLQGAEQYFGPGTRLTVT.

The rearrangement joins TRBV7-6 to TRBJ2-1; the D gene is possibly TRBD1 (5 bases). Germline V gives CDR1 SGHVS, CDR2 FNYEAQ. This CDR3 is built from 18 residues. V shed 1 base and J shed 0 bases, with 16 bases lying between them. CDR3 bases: TGTGCCAGCAGCTTAGGCCGAAGGGGCCAGAGCTCCTACAATGAGCAGTTCTTC. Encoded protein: CASSLGRRGQSSYNEQFF. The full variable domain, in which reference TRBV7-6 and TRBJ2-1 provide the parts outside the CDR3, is GAGVSQSPRYKVTKRGQDVALRCDPISGHVSLYWYRQALGQGPEFLTYFNYEAQQDKSGLPNDRFSAERPEGSISTLTIQRTEQRDSAMYRCASSLGRRGQSSYNEQFFGPGTRLTVL.

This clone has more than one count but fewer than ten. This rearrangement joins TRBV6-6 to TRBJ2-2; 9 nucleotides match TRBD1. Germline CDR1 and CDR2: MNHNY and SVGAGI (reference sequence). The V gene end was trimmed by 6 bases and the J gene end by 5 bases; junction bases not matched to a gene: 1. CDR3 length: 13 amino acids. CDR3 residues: CASRQGATGELFF. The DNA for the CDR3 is TGTGCCAGCAGACAGGGGGCGACCGGGGAGCTGTTTTTT.

Here the CDR3 reads CAWNKPGAHEKLFF. CDR3 nucleotides: TGTGCCTGGAACAAACCAGGTGCTCATGAAAAACTGTTTTTT. The gene calls are TRBV30 and TRBJ1-4; D unclear. V lost 4 bases and J lost 6, with 15 bases in between. This CDR3 has 14 residues. Per germline, CDR1 GTSNPN and CDR2 SVGIG (reference sequence).

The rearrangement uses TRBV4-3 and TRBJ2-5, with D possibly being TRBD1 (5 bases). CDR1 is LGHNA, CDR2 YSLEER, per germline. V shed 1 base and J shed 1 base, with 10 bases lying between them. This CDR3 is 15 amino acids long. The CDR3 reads CASSQVGTGQETQYF. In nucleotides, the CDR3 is TGCGCCAGCAGCCAAGTGGGAACAGGCCAAGAGACCCAGTACTTC.

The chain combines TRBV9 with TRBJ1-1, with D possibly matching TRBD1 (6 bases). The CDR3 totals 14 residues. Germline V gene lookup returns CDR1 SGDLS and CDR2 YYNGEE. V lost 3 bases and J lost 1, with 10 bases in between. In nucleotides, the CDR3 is TGTGCCAGCAGCGGTCGGACAGCGAACACTGAAGCTTTCTTT. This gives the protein CASSGRTANTEAFF.

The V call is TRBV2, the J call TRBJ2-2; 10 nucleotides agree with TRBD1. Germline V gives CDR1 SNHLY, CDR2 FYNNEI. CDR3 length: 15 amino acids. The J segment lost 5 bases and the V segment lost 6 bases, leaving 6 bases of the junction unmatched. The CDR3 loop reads CASREGQGPTGELFF. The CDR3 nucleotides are TGTGCCAGCAGAGAGGGACAGGGGCCAACCGGGGAGCTGTTTTTT.

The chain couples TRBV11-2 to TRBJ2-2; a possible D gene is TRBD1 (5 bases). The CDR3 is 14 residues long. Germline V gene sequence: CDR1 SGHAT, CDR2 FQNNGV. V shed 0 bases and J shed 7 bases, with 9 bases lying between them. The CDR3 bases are TGTGCCAGCAGCTTAGAAGGGGCCAGCGGGGAGCTGTTTTTT. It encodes CASSLEGASGELFF.